A selection of T cell receptor beta chains follows, all from one sample in a study of T cell responses to AZD1222 COVID-19 vaccine. Profiled with immunoSEQ multiplex PCR; TCRdb holds only in-frame clones, not every one. The sample shows approximately 140,000 clones, roughly 90% of them seen only once. Sequencing was performed on peripheral blood, taken 28 days after the second AZD1222 dose. Receptors were obtained from an adult who received the AZD1222 COVID-19 vaccine. Each CDR3 is given with its conserved first and last residue. The order of the fields is V gene, clone size, D gene, J gene, CDR3 protein, CDR3 DNA. A D gene is named only where the DNA matches it firmly. The size field is filled for only some rows; it gives once, few, many or a size class.

>TRBV6-5|NA|NA|TRBJ2-3
CASNLPGQGGDTQYF
TGTGCCAGCAACCTCCCTGGCCAGGGGGGGGATACGCAGTATTTT
>TRBV10-3|NA|NA|TRBJ2-5
CAISDRDPLGETQYF
TGTGCCATCAGTGATAGGGACCCACTCGGGGAGACCCAGTACTTC
>TRBV3-1/TRBV3-2|NA|TRBD2|TRBJ2-7
CASSQDKASGSYEQYF
TGTGCCAGCAGCCAAGATAAGGCTAGCGGGAGTTACGAGCAGTACTTC
>TRBV6-6|NA|NA|TRBJ1-1
CASSPRFEAFF
TGTGCCAGCAGCCCCCGATTCGAAGCTTTCTTT
>TRBV6-4|NA|NA|TRBJ2-2
CASSPQPGSDGELFF
TGTGCCAGCAGTCCCCAACCAGGGTCGGACGGGGAGCTGTTTTTT
>TRBV25-1|NA|TRBD1|TRBJ2-5
CAGSEYDRGTQYF
TGTGCCGGCAGTGAATATGACAGGGGAACCCAGTACTTC
>TRBV5-1|NA|NA|TRBJ2-3
CASSLVVQGRRTDTQYF
TGCGCCAGCAGCTTGGTGGTGCAGGGCCGTCGCACAGATACGCAGTATTTT
>TRBV28|NA|TRBD2|TRBJ2-2
CASSSPFSGRASGELFF
TGTGCCAGCAGTTCTCCTTTTAGCGGGAGGGCAAGCGGGGAGCTGTTTTTT
>TRBV7-2|once|NA|TRBJ1-2
CASSLARVGPYGYTF
TGTGCCAGCAGCTTAGCGCGGGTAGGCCCCTATGGCTACACCTTC
>TRBV4-3|NA|TRBD1|TRBJ1-5
CASSQGQGAQPQHF
TGCGCCAGCAGCCAAGGACAGGGGGCTCAGCCCCAGCATTTT
>TRBV4-2|NA|NA|TRBJ2-1
CASSLESPSSYNEQFF
TGTGCCAGCAGCCTGGAGTCCCCGAGCTCCTACAATGAGCAGTTCTTC
>TRBV7-2|NA|NA|TRBJ1-6
CASSLAGEGSPLHF
TGTGCCAGCAGCTTAGCGGGGGAGGGGTCACCCCTCCACTTT
>TRBV7-2|NA|TRBD1|TRBJ2-1
CASSGTGGLDEQFF
TGTGCCAGCTCTGGGACAGGGGGGTTGGATGAGCAGTTCTTC
>TRBV5-1|NA|TRBD2|TRBJ2-7
CASSLAAGGPYEQYF
TGCGCCAGCAGCTTGGCGGCGGGGGGGCCCTATGAGCAGTACTTC
>TRBV28|NA|NA|TRBJ2-7
CASSLDGRMGF
TGTGCCAGCAGTTTGGACGGTCGGATGGGGTTC
>TRBV7-2|NA|NA|TRBJ1-6
CASSFHGGGSPLHF
TGTGCCAGCAGCTTCCACGGGGGTGGGTCACCCCTCCACTTT
>TRBV19|NA|TRBD1|TRBJ2-2
CATQQGLNTGELFF
TGTGCCACCCAACAGGGGTTGAACACCGGGGAGCTGTTTTTT
>TRBV4-3|NA|TRBD1|TRBJ2-6
CASSPGQGRSGANVLTF
TGCGCCAGCAGCCCGGGACAGGGGCGCTCTGGGGCCAACGTCCTGACTTTC
>TRBV9|NA|TRBD1|TRBJ1-4
CASSARQGGSPNEKLFF
TGTGCCAGCAGCGCCCGACAGGGAGGCTCTCCTAATGAAAAACTGTTTTTT
>TRBV5-4|NA|NA|TRBJ2-4
CASSLAGGMRDIQYF
TGTGCCAGCAGCTTGGCTGGGGGGATGCGAGACATTCAGTACTTC